This record looks at one TCR beta chain sequence and its context. Sequenced by immunoSEQ multiplex PCR; TCRdb stores in-frame clones only, minus some. The table includes under 400,000 clones, roughly nine tenths detected once. The data were taken from a study of blood T cell repertoires in COVID-19. V shed 5 bases, J shed 2 bases, and the junction held 4 bases outside the gene matches. Germline values: CDR1 SEHNR, CDR2 FQNEAQ (reference sequence). The CDR3 spans 14 residues. This clonotype originated in a woman aged 55-70 years with COVID-19, enrolled during active disease. The sample taken for sequencing was peripheral blood. The chain uses TRBV7-9 and TRBJ1-2; 8 nucleotides align to TRBD1. CDR3 amino acids: CASSPRTGNYGYTF. The CDR3 bases are TGTGCCAGCAGCCCAAGGACAGGGAACTATGGCTACACCTTC. The variable domain in full, with the rest retrieved from reference TRBV7-9 and TRBJ1-2, is DTGVSQNPRHKITKRGQNVTFRCDPISEHNRLYWYRQTLGQGPEFLTYFQNEAQLEKSRLLSDRFSAERPKGSFSTLEIQRTEQGDSAMYLCASSPRTGNYGYTFGSGTRLTVV.